The next 9 T cell receptor beta chains were all read from a single sample in a study of T-cell memory formation after mild COVID-19 (dated by TCRdb to about 2021). Library generation was performed with 5' RACE. These reads were obtained on an Illumina NovaSeq 6000. TCRdb trimmed the raw reads at Q25, called clones with MiXCR and kept productive beta chains. Each record represents a unique CDR3 protein, reported with the most common genes and DNA among its rows. The sample contains fewer than 500,000 distinct CDR3 sequences, around a quarter of them found a single time. The biggest ten clones account for about an eighth of the sample. Sequencing used PBMCs or a T cell subset sorted from them (not recorded which). Receptors were obtained from an adult woman who had mild COVID-19 (a few samples of this study predate the infection). The sample titles of this study are shuffled in the database, so cell type and time point are left out; the donor was told from shared clones.

The gene calls are TRBV29-1 and TRBJ1-2; the D gene is possibly TRBD1 (5 bases). V lost 4 bases, J lost 1 base, and 13 bases lay in between. Germline V lookup: CDR1 SQVTM, CDR2 ANQGSEA. This CDR3 is built from 14 residues. Written as DNA, the CDR3 is TGCAGCGTTGGAGCAGGGACGGATAACTATGGCTACACCTTC. This codes for CSVGAGTDNYGYTF.

This sequence joins TRBV11-2 and TRBJ2-2, with D maybe TRBD1 (6 bases). CDR1 and CDR2 (germline): SGHAT, FQNNGV. The CDR3 sequence is 18 residues long. Trimming shortened V by 5 bases and J by 2 bases, and 21 bases separated the two germline ends. CDR3 nucleotides: TGTGCCAGCAGCCAAGGCGCTATAGGACAGCTAAACACCGGGGAGCTGTTTTTT. The encoded protein is CASSQGAIGQLNTGELFF.

The sample holds a few counts of this clonotype. This chain joins TRBV12-3 or TRBV12-4 and TRBJ2-7; weak D call: TRBD1 (8 bases). Trimming left V 8 bases short and J 7 bases short, with 18 bases between. The CDR3 covers 13 residues. The CDR3 DNA is TGTGCCAGCGCGACAGGGGACTACGTGGAGCAGTACTTC. It translates to CASATGDYVEQYF.

V and J are TRBV7-8 and TRBJ2-1, with D possibly being TRBD2 (6 bases). The CDR3 is 14 amino acids. Trimming removed 0 bases from V and 10 bases from J, with 13 bases in between. Germline loops: CDR1 SGHVS, CDR2 FQNEAQ. The CDR3 DNA is TGTGCCAGCAGCTTAGCGCTCGGGGCGGGGGAGCAGTTCTTC. Translating it yields CASSLALGAGEQFF.

The chain recombines TRBV3-1 with TRBJ1-2; TRBD1 is a possible D gene (6 bases). The germline V gene has CDR1 LGHDT and CDR2 YNNKEL (reference sequence). V was trimmed by 4 bases and J by 8 bases, leaving 14 bases between them. The CDR3 has 13 residues. The CDR3: CASSPRQASGYTF. In DNA, the CDR3 is TGTGCCAGCAGCCCCAGACAGGCTTCCGGCTACACCTTC.

The V and J genes are TRBV5-1 and TRBJ2-7, with D maybe TRBD2 (5 bases). Per the germline V gene, CDR1 is SGHRS and CDR2 is YFSETQ. This CDR3 has 15 residues. The V end was cut by 1 base, the J end by 2 bases, with 13 bases between. CDR3 nucleotide sequence: TGCGCCAGCAGCTTGCTGGTCGGGAAGGCCTACGAGCAGTACTTC. Its protein is CASSLLVGKAYEQYF. Drawing the rest from reference TRBV5-1 and TRBJ2-7, the complete variable domain is KAGVTQTPRYLIKTRGQQVTLSCSPISGHRSVSWYQQTPGQGLQFLFEYFSETQRNKGNFPGRFSGRQFSNSRSEMNVSTLELGDSALYLCASSLLVGKAYEQYFGPGTRLTVT.

In this sample, this clonotype turned up a few times. CDR3 nucleotide sequence: TGCGCCAGCAGTGGGCCCGGGACCCCTTCTGGGGCCAACGTCCTGACTTTC. Translation: CASSGPGTPSGANVLTF. This chain joins TRBV10-2 and TRBJ2-6; D may match TRBD1 or TRBD2 (5 bases each). Trimming pared 4 bases from V and 1 base from J, leaving 14 bases between. CDR3 length: 17 amino acids. CDR1 and CDR2 from the germline V gene are WSHSY and SAAADI.

The chain joins TRBV28 to TRBJ2-3; TRBD1 matches 12 bases. The ends lost 2 bases at V and 6 bases at J; junction bases unmatched: 18. Germline CDR1 and CDR2: MDHEN and SYDVKM. The CDR3 totals 20 residues. The DNA of the CDR3 is TGTGCCAGCAGTTTACCCCTAAAACCGGGACAGGGGGCGCCTTTGGATACGCAGTATTTT. Protein product: CASSLPLKPGQGAPLDTQYF.

This clonotype was found many times. This chain connects TRBV5-4 to TRBJ2-7; 9 positions match TRBD2. V lost 0 bases and J lost 1; bases outside the gene matches: 5. The CDR3 loop spans 16 amino acids. The V gene's germline CDR1 is SGHNT and CDR2 YYREEE (reference sequence). For the CDR3, the DNA is TGTGCCAGCAGCTTGGGAAGCGGGGGGCGATCCTACGAGCAGTACTTC. The encoded protein is CASSLGSGGRSYEQYF.